Listed here is a single T cell receptor (beta chain). Antigen specificity is unknown. The sample comes from a study of cytomegalovirus exposure and HLA in healthy donors. Study information: Genotyping of more than 300 donors showed that around 81% belonged to the Caucasian-associated ancestry cluster.

Study outcomes and limitations: Other equally common chains were less clonally expanded than HLA-associated TCR beta chains, a later analysis showed. Using a false discovery rate of 0.05, a later analysis showed that 16,951 TCR beta sequences were associated with HLA alleles. In vitro work confirmed that three CMV-associated chains recognize CMV antigens.

The study ran its PCR with 60 Vbeta and 13 Jbeta primers. Profiling relied on immunoSEQ multiplex PCR, and the TCRdb table lists in-frame clones only, not all of them. The sample has under 200,000 clones; about 84% are singletons. The sequence was collected from a woman younger than 45 in good health and CMV-seropositive. Sequenced input: PBMCs.

The CDR3, as DNA: TGTGCCTGGAGTAGGGGTCCCCGAGAGACCCAGTACTTC. Its protein is CAWSRGPRETQYF. This chain connects TRBV30 to TRBJ2-5; tentatively, D is TRBD1 (5 bases). Trimming removed 2 bases from V and 4 bases from J, with 11 bases in between. This CDR3 is built from 13 residues. Germline CDR1 and CDR2: GTSNPN and SVGIG (reference sequence).